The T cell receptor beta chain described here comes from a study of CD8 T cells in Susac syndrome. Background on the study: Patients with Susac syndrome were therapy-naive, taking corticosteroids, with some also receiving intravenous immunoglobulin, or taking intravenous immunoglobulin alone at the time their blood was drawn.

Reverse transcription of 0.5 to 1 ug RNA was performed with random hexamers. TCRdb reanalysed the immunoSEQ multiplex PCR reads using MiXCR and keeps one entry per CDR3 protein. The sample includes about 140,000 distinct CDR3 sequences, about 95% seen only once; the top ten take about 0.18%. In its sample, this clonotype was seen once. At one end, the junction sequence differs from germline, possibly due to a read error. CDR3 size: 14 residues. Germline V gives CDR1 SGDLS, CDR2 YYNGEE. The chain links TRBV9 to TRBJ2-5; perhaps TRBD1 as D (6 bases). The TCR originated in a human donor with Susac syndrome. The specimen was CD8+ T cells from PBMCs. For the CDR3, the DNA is TGTTCCAGCAGCGGTCGGTACAGGGAAGAGACCCAGTACTTC. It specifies CSSSGRYREETQYF.